This section outlines one TCR beta chain sequence together with its context. Its specificity is unknown. Using its own MiXCR run on the reads, TCRdb lists one record per CDR3 protein. The table records some 320,000 distinct CDR3 sequences, just under 30% of them present only once. The sample originates from a study of T cell repertoires in cytomegalovirus infection. Study as a whole: Shared public TCR beta signatures pointed to both CMV infection and a matching HLA type.

General study findings and limits: The ex vivo response was dominated by HLA-C-restricted CMV-specific TCR beta clonotypes.

The TCR originated in a human donor in good health (CMV status not recorded). Some clones in this sample may be carry-over from other donors' samples. The input for sequencing was cultured PBMCs, taken from culture after CMV antigen stimulation.

The CDR3 sequence is CASSSWLAGGSTDTQYF. DNA for the CDR3: TGTGCCAGCAGCTCATGGCTAGCGGGAGGGAGCACAGATACGCAGTATTTT. The gene calls are TRBV5-4 and TRBJ2-3; 12 bases are shared with TRBD2. Germline V CDR1 and CDR2: SGHNT, YYREEE (reference sequence). J gave up 0 bases and V 3 bases, and 5 bases lay outside the gene matches. There are 17 residues in the CDR3.